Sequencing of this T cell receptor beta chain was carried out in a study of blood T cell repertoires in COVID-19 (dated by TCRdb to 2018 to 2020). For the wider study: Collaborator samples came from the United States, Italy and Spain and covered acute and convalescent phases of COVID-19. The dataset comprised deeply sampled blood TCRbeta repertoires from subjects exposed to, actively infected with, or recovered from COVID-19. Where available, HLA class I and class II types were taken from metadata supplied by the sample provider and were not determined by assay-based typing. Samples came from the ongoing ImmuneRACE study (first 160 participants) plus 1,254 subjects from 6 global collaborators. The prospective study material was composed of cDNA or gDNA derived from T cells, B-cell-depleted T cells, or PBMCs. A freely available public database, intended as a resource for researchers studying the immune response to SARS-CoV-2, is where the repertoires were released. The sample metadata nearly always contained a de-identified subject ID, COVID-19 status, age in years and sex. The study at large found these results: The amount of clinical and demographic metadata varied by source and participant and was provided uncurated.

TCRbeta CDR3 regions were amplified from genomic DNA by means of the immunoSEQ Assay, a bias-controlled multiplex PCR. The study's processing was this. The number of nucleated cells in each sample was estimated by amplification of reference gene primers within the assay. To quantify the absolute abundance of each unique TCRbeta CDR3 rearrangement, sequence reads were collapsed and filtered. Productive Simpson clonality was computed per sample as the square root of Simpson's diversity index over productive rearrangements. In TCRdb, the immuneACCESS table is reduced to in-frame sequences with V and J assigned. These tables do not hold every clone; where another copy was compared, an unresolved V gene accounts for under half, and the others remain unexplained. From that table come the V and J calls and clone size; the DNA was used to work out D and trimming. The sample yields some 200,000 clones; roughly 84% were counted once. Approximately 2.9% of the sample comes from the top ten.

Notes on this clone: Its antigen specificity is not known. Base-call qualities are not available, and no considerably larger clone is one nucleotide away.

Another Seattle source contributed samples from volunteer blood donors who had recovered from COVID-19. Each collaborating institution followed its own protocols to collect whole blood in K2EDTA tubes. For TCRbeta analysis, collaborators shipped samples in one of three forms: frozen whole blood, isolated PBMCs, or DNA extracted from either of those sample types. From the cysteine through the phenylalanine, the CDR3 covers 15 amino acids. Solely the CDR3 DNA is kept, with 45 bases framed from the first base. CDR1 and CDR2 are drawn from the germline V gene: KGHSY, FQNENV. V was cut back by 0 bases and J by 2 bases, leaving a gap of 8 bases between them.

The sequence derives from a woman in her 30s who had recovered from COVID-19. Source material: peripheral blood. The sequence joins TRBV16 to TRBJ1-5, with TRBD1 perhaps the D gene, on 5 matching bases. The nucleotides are TGTGCCAGCAGCCAATCAGGGGTAGGCAATCAGCCCCAGCATTTT. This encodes CASSQSGVGNQPQHF.